This is a list of T cell receptor beta chains from one sample in a study of blood T cell repertoires in COVID-19. Using immunoSEQ multiplex PCR, the repertoire was profiled, and TCRdb retains in-frame clones only, with some absent. The sample yields under 110,000 clones, about 64% seen once. Material: peripheral blood. These receptors originate from a human donor with acute or convalescent COVID-19. The donor label of this sample is uncertain. Each CDR3 is given with its conserved first and last residue. Fields, in order: V gene, J gene, clone size, D gene, CDR3 DNA, CDR3 protein. The D gene is left open where the match is weak. A row's size may be missing; if present it is once, few, many or a size class.

V gene: TRBV20-1; J gene: TRBJ2-5; clone size: -; D gene: -; CDR3 DNA: TGCAGTGCTAGTAGGGGAGGCCAAGAGACCCAGTACTTC; CDR3 protein: CSASRGGQETQYF
V gene: TRBV29-1; J gene: TRBJ1-1; clone size: -; D gene: -; CDR3 DNA: TGCAGCGTTGAATTCAGGGCTATGAACACTGAAGCTTTCTTT; CDR3 protein: CSVEFRAMNTEAFF
V gene: TRBV5-5; J gene: TRBJ1-6; clone size: -; D gene: -; CDR3 DNA: TGTGCCAGCAGCTCGACCGGGTCTTATAATTCACCCCTCCACTTT; CDR3 protein: CASSSTGSYNSPLHF
V gene: TRBV6-6; J gene: TRBJ1-2; clone size: -; D gene: TRBD1; CDR3 DNA: TGTGCCAGCAGGACAGGGGACGGGGGCTACACCTTC; CDR3 protein: CASRTGDGGYTF
V gene: TRBV6-1; J gene: TRBJ1-6; clone size: -; D gene: -; CDR3 DNA: TGTGCCAGCAGTGAGACAGGTTTCTATAATTCACCTCTCCACTTT; CDR3 protein: CASSETGFYNSPLHF
V gene: TRBV3-1/TRBV3-2; J gene: TRBJ1-6; clone size: -; D gene: TRBD1; CDR3 DNA: TGTGCCAGCAGCCTGTCGGGACAGGGGCTAAATTCACCCCTCCACTTT; CDR3 protein: CASSLSGQGLNSPLHF
V gene: TRBV5-1; J gene: TRBJ1-1; clone size: -; D gene: -; CDR3 DNA: TGCGCCAGCAGCTTCCAGACAGGCAGCACTGAAGCTTTCTTT; CDR3 protein: CASSFQTGSTEAFF
V gene: TRBV6-5; J gene: TRBJ2-7; clone size: few; D gene: TRBD1; CDR3 DNA: TGTGCCAGCAGTCAACAGGGGGAGCAGTACTTC; CDR3 protein: CASSQQGEQYF
V gene: TRBV2; J gene: TRBJ2-5; clone size: -; D gene: TRBD1; CDR3 DNA: TGTGCCAGCGCCTTAGGGACAGGTCAGATGGCCCAGTACTTC; CDR3 protein: CASALGTGQMAQYF
V gene: TRBV6-5; J gene: TRBJ1-2; clone size: -; D gene: -; CDR3 DNA: TGTGCCAGCAGAGACTCCGTTCGGGGGAGCTATGGCTACACCTTC; CDR3 protein: CASRDSVRGSYGYTF
V gene: TRBV28; J gene: TRBJ1-2; clone size: -; D gene: TRBD1; CDR3 DNA: TGTGCCAGCAGCAGAGACCCGACAGGGGTGGATGGCTACACCTTC; CDR3 protein: CASSRDPTGVDGYTF
V gene: TRBV6-5; J gene: TRBJ2-3; clone size: -; D gene: TRBD2; CDR3 DNA: TGTGCCAGCAAGCCAGCGGGGGCTAGCACAGATACGCAGTATTTT; CDR3 protein: CASKPAGASTDTQYF
V gene: TRBV4-1; J gene: TRBJ2-5; clone size: -; D gene: TRBD2; CDR3 DNA: TGCGCCAGCAGCCAAGGGACTAGCGGGAAGACCCAGTACTTC; CDR3 protein: CASSQGTSGKTQYF
V gene: TRBV25-1; J gene: TRBJ1-2; clone size: -; D gene: TRBD1; CDR3 DNA: TGTGCCAGCAGTGCCGTAGGACAGGGTAGCAACTATGGCTACACCTTC; CDR3 protein: CASSAVGQGSNYGYTF
V gene: TRBV10-3; J gene: TRBJ2-3; clone size: -; D gene: -; CDR3 DNA: TGTGCCATCAGTGAGTCAATTAGGACTAGCACAGATACGCAGTATTTT; CDR3 protein: CAISESIRTSTDTQYF
V gene: TRBV7-9; J gene: TRBJ2-1; clone size: -; D gene: TRBD2; CDR3 DNA: TGTGCCAGCAGTACGGGGGGGCTAAATGAGCAGTTCTTC; CDR3 protein: CASSTGGLNEQFF
V gene: TRBV5-1; J gene: TRBJ2-5; clone size: -; D gene: TRBD2; CDR3 DNA: TGCGCCAGCAGGCCTAAAGCGGGGGGGCCCCAAGAGACCCAGTACTTC; CDR3 protein: CASRPKAGGPQETQYF
V gene: TRBV12-3/TRBV12-4; J gene: TRBJ1-5; clone size: -; D gene: -; CDR3 DNA: TGTGCCAGCAGTCCTGGGAGTCAGCCCCAGCATTTT; CDR3 protein: CASSPGSQPQHF
V gene: TRBV5-1; J gene: TRBJ2-5; clone size: -; D gene: TRBD1; CDR3 DNA: TGCGCCAGCAGCTCATGGGACAGGGCGTGGGAGACCCAGTACTTC; CDR3 protein: CASSSWDRAWETQYF
V gene: TRBV3-1/TRBV3-2; J gene: TRBJ2-7; clone size: -; D gene: TRBD1; CDR3 DNA: TGTGCCAGCAGCCCCCCGGACAGGGGAGGCGAGCAGTACTTC; CDR3 protein: CASSPPDRGGEQYF
V gene: TRBV19; J gene: TRBJ1-5; clone size: -; D gene: TRBD1; CDR3 DNA: TGTGCCAGTAGTACGGACAGGGGGAAGCGCAATCAGCCCCAGCATTTT; CDR3 protein: CASSTDRGKRNQPQHF
V gene: TRBV12-3/TRBV12-4; J gene: TRBJ1-1; clone size: few; D gene: -; CDR3 DNA: TGTGCCAGCAGTTTCAAGAACACTGAAGCTTTCTTT; CDR3 protein: CASSFKNTEAFF
V gene: TRBV7-2; J gene: TRBJ2-5; clone size: few; D gene: TRBD1; CDR3 DNA: TGTGCCAGCAGCTTGGGGACAGTCCGAGGAATCGGGACCCAGTACTTC; CDR3 protein: CASSLGTVRGIGTQYF
V gene: TRBV24-1; J gene: TRBJ2-7; clone size: -; D gene: -; CDR3 DNA: TGTGCCACCAGTGATTTGCCTCAGGGTCCCTACGAGCAGTACTTC; CDR3 protein: CATSDLPQGPYEQYF
V gene: TRBV7-8; J gene: TRBJ2-7; clone size: -; D gene: TRBD1; CDR3 DNA: TGTGCCAGCAGCTCTTTGACAGGGGCGTCCTACGAGCAGTACTTC; CDR3 protein: CASSSLTGASYEQYF
V gene: TRBV7-2; J gene: TRBJ1-2; clone size: -; D gene: TRBD1; CDR3 DNA: TGTGCCAGCAGCTTAGAGTTGTGGGTCAGGGGGCCTTCGAGCTATGGCTACACCTTC; CDR3 protein: CASSLELWVRGPSSYGYTF
V gene: TRBV24-1; J gene: TRBJ2-1; clone size: -; D gene: -; CDR3 DNA: TGTGCCACCAGTGATTTACGAGGGGGAAGCTACAATGAGCAGTTCTTC; CDR3 protein: CATSDLRGGSYNEQFF
V gene: TRBV5-1; J gene: TRBJ1-2; clone size: -; D gene: -; CDR3 DNA: TGCGCCAGCAGCATAGAACAGTGGAATAACTATGGCTACACCTTC; CDR3 protein: CASSIEQWNNYGYTF
V gene: TRBV6-5; J gene: TRBJ2-2; clone size: -; D gene: -; CDR3 DNA: TGTGCCAGCACTCCCAGGGACACCGGGGAGCTGTTTTTT; CDR3 protein: CASTPRDTGELFF
V gene: TRBV7-8; J gene: TRBJ2-7; clone size: -; D gene: TRBD1; CDR3 DNA: TGTGCCAGCAGCCCGGACAGGGGATCCTACGAGCAGTACTTC; CDR3 protein: CASSPDRGSYEQYF
V gene: TRBV9; J gene: TRBJ2-2; clone size: -; D gene: TRBD2; CDR3 DNA: TGTGCCAGCAGCGTCACTAGCGGGGGGTACACCGGGGAGCTGTTTTTT; CDR3 protein: CASSVTSGGYTGELFF
V gene: TRBV6-5; J gene: TRBJ2-7; clone size: -; D gene: -; CDR3 DNA: TGTGCCAGCAGTTACTCGATTCAGGGTGATTCCGAGCAGTACTTC; CDR3 protein: CASSYSIQGDSEQYF
V gene: TRBV3-1/TRBV3-2; J gene: TRBJ2-5; clone size: -; D gene: -; CDR3 DNA: TGTGCCAGCAGCCCCAGTGGTGAGACCCAGTACTTC; CDR3 protein: CASSPSGETQYF
V gene: TRBV6-2/TRBV6-3; J gene: TRBJ1-3; clone size: once; D gene: -; CDR3 DNA: TGTGCCAGCAGTTACGAGACAATCTCTGGAAACACCATATATTTT; CDR3 protein: CASSYETISGNTIYF
V gene: TRBV12-3/TRBV12-4; J gene: TRBJ1-4; clone size: once; D gene: -; CDR3 DNA: TGTGCCAGTCGGAGCTCAACTAATGAAAAACTGTTTTTT; CDR3 protein: CASRSSTNEKLFF
V gene: TRBV18; J gene: TRBJ2-1; clone size: -; D gene: TRBD2; CDR3 DNA: TGTGCCAGCTCCCCCGGCGGGGGTACTTACAATGAGCAGTTCTTC; CDR3 protein: CASSPGGGTYNEQFF
V gene: TRBV29-1; J gene: TRBJ2-5; clone size: -; D gene: -; CDR3 DNA: TGCAGCGTTAAACCCCGGGGTTTAGGCGAGACCCAGTACTTC; CDR3 protein: CSVKPRGLGETQYF
V gene: TRBV7-9; J gene: TRBJ2-2; clone size: -; D gene: -; CDR3 DNA: TGTGCCAGCAGCTTAGCGCAGGGGTGGGAGCTGTTTTTT; CDR3 protein: CASSLAQGWELFF
V gene: TRBV27; J gene: TRBJ2-3; clone size: once; D gene: -; CDR3 DNA: TGTGCCAGCAGTTTTGACAGGCAAACCACACATACGCAGTATTTT; CDR3 protein: CASSFDRQTTHTQYF
V gene: TRBV29-1; J gene: TRBJ2-5; clone size: -; D gene: TRBD2; CDR3 DNA: TGCAGCGTTGAAGTTTCCCGGACTAGCGGGGGGACCCCCCAGTACTTC; CDR3 protein: CSVEVSRTSGGTPQYF
V gene: TRBV11-2; J gene: TRBJ2-6; clone size: -; D gene: TRBD1; CDR3 DNA: TGTGCCAGCAGCAAGCGGGACAGGGGGCTGGCTGGGGCCAACGTCCTGACTTTC; CDR3 protein: CASSKRDRGLAGANVLTF
V gene: TRBV24-1; J gene: TRBJ2-5; clone size: once; D gene: TRBD1; CDR3 DNA: TGTGCCACCAGTGACTATGACAGGGTCGGTCAAGAGACCCAGTACTTC; CDR3 protein: CATSDYDRVGQETQYF
V gene: TRBV30; J gene: TRBJ1-4; clone size: few; D gene: TRBD1; CDR3 DNA: TGTGCCTGGATGACAGGGGCGGGAGAAAAACTGTTTTTT; CDR3 protein: CAWMTGAGEKLFF
V gene: TRBV5-5; J gene: TRBJ2-1; clone size: -; D gene: TRBD1; CDR3 DNA: TGTGCCAGCAGCCCAGGGACAGGGCGTTACAATGAGCAGTTCTTC; CDR3 protein: CASSPGTGRYNEQFF
V gene: TRBV12-3/TRBV12-4; J gene: TRBJ1-5; clone size: -; D gene: -; CDR3 DNA: TGTGCCAGCAGTTTTTGGCATCAGCCCCAGCATTTT; CDR3 protein: CASSFWHQPQHF
V gene: TRBV7-9; J gene: TRBJ1-1; clone size: -; D gene: -; CDR3 DNA: TGTGCCAGCAGCCGTTGGGCAGAAGCTTTCTTT; CDR3 protein: CASSRWAEAFF
V gene: TRBV5-1; J gene: TRBJ2-1; clone size: -; D gene: TRBD2; CDR3 DNA: TGCGCCAGCGGTCAGGGAGCGGGGGGGCTTAATGAGCAGTTCTTC; CDR3 protein: CASGQGAGGLNEQFF
V gene: TRBV5-1; J gene: TRBJ2-3; clone size: -; D gene: -; CDR3 DNA: TGCGCCAGCTCCGACGCCTGGGCTCCCACAGATACGCAGTATTTT; CDR3 protein: CASSDAWAPTDTQYF
V gene: TRBV4-1; J gene: TRBJ2-3; clone size: -; D gene: TRBD2; CDR3 DNA: TGCGCCAGCAGCCAAAGGGCCCTTGGACTAGGAGAGTATTTT; CDR3 protein: CASSQRALGLGEYF
V gene: TRBV6-5; J gene: TRBJ2-1; clone size: -; D gene: -; CDR3 DNA: TGTGCCAGCAAATGGGACACCAATGAGCAGTTCTTC; CDR3 protein: CASKWDTNEQFF
V gene: TRBV6-4; J gene: TRBJ1-5; clone size: -; D gene: TRBD1; CDR3 DNA: TGTGCCAGCAGGGGGGGACAGGGGGATCAGCCCCAGCATTTT; CDR3 protein: CASRGGQGDQPQHF
V gene: TRBV13; J gene: TRBJ2-1; clone size: -; D gene: -; CDR3 DNA: TGTGCCAGCAGCACCTCAGTGGGGAGCGTCCGATCCTACAATGAGCAGTTCTTC; CDR3 protein: CASSTSVGSVRSYNEQFF
V gene: TRBV10-3; J gene: TRBJ1-4; clone size: few; D gene: TRBD1; CDR3 DNA: TGTGCCATAGGGACAGGGGAACGAAAACTGTTTTTT; CDR3 protein: CAIGTGERKLFF
V gene: TRBV18; J gene: TRBJ1-3; clone size: -; D gene: -; CDR3 DNA: TGTGCCAGCTCACCCCAGAGAGGGAGCTCTGGAAACACCATATATTTT; CDR3 protein: CASSPQRGSSGNTIYF
V gene: TRBV2; J gene: TRBJ2-5; clone size: -; D gene: TRBD2; CDR3 DNA: TGTGCCAGCAGTGCTCGGGGGGGCCTTCATGAGACCCAGTACTTC; CDR3 protein: CASSARGGLHETQYF